Listed here are 7 T cell receptor beta chains from one sample, sequenced in a study of T cells in Graves' hyperthyroidism and ophthalmopathy. The CDR3 regions of TCR beta were amplified from RNA transcripts. HTBI primers drove first-round RT-PCR of the TCR CDR3. TCRdb reprocessed the multiplex PCR reads with MiXCR, giving one entry per CDR3 protein. Of 450,000 to 700,000 distinct CDR3 sequences listed, just over 45% are singletons. The source material was peripheral blood or thyroid tissue (not recorded which). Receptors originate from a woman aged 18-30 years with Graves' hyperthyroidism.

This clonotype was picked up many times. The chain links TRBV14 to TRBJ2-6; D may be TRBD1 (6 bases). V was cut by 5 bases and J by 3 bases, with 23 bases left in between. Germline assignment: CDR1 SGHDN and CDR2 FVKESK. This CDR3 has 19 residues. The CDR3 DNA reads TGTGCCAGCAGCGCAACCGGGACATTTTTTGAGTTTGGGGCCAACGTCCTGACTTTC. Amino acid sequence: CASSATGTFFEFGANVLTF.

The V call is TRBV10-3, the J call TRBJ1-3; D remains unclear. The CDR3 runs 16 residues. Germline assignment: CDR1 ENHRY and CDR2 SYGVKD. The V gene lost 5 bases and the J gene lost 8 bases, with 22 bases spanning the gap. CDR3 bases: TGTGCCATCAGTAATCCGGGAGGAGGAGGGTGGGACACCATATATTTT. As protein: CAISNPGGGGWDTIYF.

The sample holds many counts of this clonotype. The rearrangement links TRBV20-1 to TRBJ2-7, with a possible D match to TRBD1 (5 bases). The germline V gene has CDR1 DFQATT and CDR2 SNEGSKA (reference sequence). This CDR3 is built from 13 residues. The V end lost 1 base, the J end lost 3 bases, and 10 bases lay between the germline ends. This CDR3 is CSARAGPRYEQYF. For the CDR3, the DNA is TGCAGTGCTAGAGCAGGGCCCCGCTACGAGCAGTACTTC.

Concerning this clonotype: A read error may account for a junction end that differs from germline. The chain carries TRBV24-1 and TRBJ1-4, with 10 nucleotides matching TRBD1. This CDR3 spans 10 amino acids. CDR1 is KGHDR and CDR2 is SFDVKD in the germline V gene. The CDR3 DNA follows: TGTGCCACCAGTGACGGGACAGGGGTTTTT. Residues: CATSDGTGVF.

In the case of this clonotype: Since a much larger clone is just one base distant, this may be a read error. The J gene is TRBJ2-5, the V gene TRBV6-5; D may be TRBD2 (5 bases). Trimming removed 5 bases at V and 0 bases at J, with 13 bases between. The germline gives CDR1 MNHEY, CDR2 SVGAGI. The CDR3 loop spans 15 amino acids. The DNA of the CDR3 is TGTGCCAGCAGTGACTATACTGGGTACCAAGAGACCCAGTACTTC. This sequence encodes CASSDYTGYQETQYF.

Ten or more counts support this clonotype. The chain recombines TRBV5-8 with TRBJ1-2; weak D call: TRBD1 (5 bases). V lost 1 base and J lost 6, with 10 bases in between. The germline V gene encodes CDR1 SGHTS and CDR2 YDEGEE. This CDR3 region has 13 residues. CDR3 bases: TGTGCCAGCAGCTTGACGGGGGACCATGGCTACACCTTC. Its protein product is CASSLTGDHGYTF.

The chain has TRBV5-4 and TRBJ1-5; perhaps TRBD1 as D (6 bases). The CDR3 covers 14 residues. CDR1 and CDR2 from the germline V gene are SGHNT and YYREEE (reference sequence). V was trimmed by 3 bases and J by 11 bases, leaving 18 bases between them. For the CDR3, the DNA is TGTGCCAGCAGCTCGACAGGCAGGGGAGAGACCCAGCATTTT. This gives the protein CASSSTGRGETQHF.